These 9 T cell receptor beta chains share one sample of origin, sequenced in a study of CD8+ T cells in alopecia areata. Extracted RNA was reverse transcribed, and the resulting cDNA served as sequencing template. Produced via immunoSEQ multiplex PCR; TCRdb's table is partial and in-frame only. This sample yields 200,000 to 250,000 clones, of which around 62% are seen a single time; approximately 0.5% belongs to the top ten. The sequencing here drew on CD4+ T cells sorted from blood, taken at week 0. The receptors derive from a human donor with alopecia areata.

This clone was observed a single time. The chain combines TRBV19 with TRBJ1-2; D is uncertain. CDR1 is LNHDA and CDR2 is SQIVND in the germline V gene (reference sequence). Trimming removed 5 bases at V and 8 bases at J, with 9 bases between. The length of the CDR3 is 11 residues. The CDR3 DNA reads as TGTGCCAGTAGTCGAGGGATCGGCTACACCTTC. This codes for CASSRGIGYTF.

V usage is TRBV7-9 and J usage is TRBJ1-5; the match to TRBD1 covers 8 bases. CDR1 is SEHNR and CDR2 is FQNEAQ in the germline V gene (reference sequence). The CDR3 spans 16 residues. V lost 4 bases, J lost 3 bases, and 8 bases stayed unmatched. The CDR3, as DNA: TGTGCCAGCAGCTGGGCGACAGGGGCCACCAATCAGCCCCAGCATTTT. It encodes CASSWATGATNQPQHF.

The table lists this clone with a count of one. V is TRBV7-9 and J is TRBJ2-2; tentatively, D is TRBD2 (5 bases). Per germline, CDR1 SEHNR and CDR2 FQNEAQ (reference sequence). V shed 1 base and J shed 0 bases, with 9 bases lying between them. The CDR3 spans 16 residues. CDR3 residues: CASSLVTGTNTGELFF. The CDR3 region has the DNA TGTGCCAGCAGCTTAGTTACGGGAACGAACACCGGGGAGCTGTTTTTT.

The chain combines TRBV27 with TRBJ2-7; 7 nucleotides agree with TRBD1. The CDR3 contains 14 residues. After removal of 7 bases from V and 2 bases from J, the junction contained 8 bases not matched to a gene. In germline, CDR1 is MNHEY, CDR2 SMNVEV (reference sequence). The DNA for the CDR3 is TGTGCCAGCACCTCAGCAGACAGGGCCTACGAGCAGTACTTC. It yields the protein CASTSADRAYEQYF.

Comments on this clone: This specimen includes other DNA sequences encoding the same CDR3. The chain employs TRBV29-1 and TRBJ1-1, with 7 positions matching TRBD1. Germline V lookup: CDR1 SQVTM, CDR2 ANQGSEA. The CDR3 totals 13 residues. Trimming at V came to 2 bases and at J to 5 bases, leaving 5 bases not matched to a gene. This CDR3 reads CSVERTGGTEAFF. CDR3 DNA sequence: TGCAGCGTTGAACGGACAGGTGGAACTGAAGCTTTCTTT. Based on the CDR3 plus reference TRBV29-1 and TRBJ1-1, the full variable domain is SAVISQKPSRDICQRGTSLTIQCQVDSQVTMMFWYRQQPGQSLTLIATANQGSEATYESGFVIDKFPISRPNLTFSTLTVSNMSPEDSSIYLCSVERTGGTEAFFGQGTRLTVV.

This clone appeared once. This sample includes further DNA sequences coding for the same CDR3. V gene TRBV30 combines with J gene TRBJ1-5; D ambiguous. This CDR3 has 13 amino acids. The V gene lost 1 base and the J gene lost 0 bases, with 4 bases spanning the gap. Looked up from germline, CDR1 is GTSNPN and CDR2 is SVGIG (reference sequence). The CDR3 loop is CAWSGGSNQPQHF. The CDR3 bases are TGTGCCTGGAGTGGAGGTAGCAATCAGCCCCAGCATTTT.

The table lists this clone with a count of one. The chain carries TRBV7-9 and TRBJ2-7; 10 bases are shared with TRBD2. V gave up 11 bases and J gave up 3 bases; unmatched junction bases: 10. This CDR3 contains 14 residues. The germline V gene encodes CDR1 SEHNR and CDR2 FQNEAQ (reference sequence). The CDR3 here is CAFGPGTSVYEQYF. CDR3 DNA sequence: TGTGCCTTTGGACCCGGGACTAGCGTCTACGAGCAGTACTTC.

The V call is TRBV4-1, the J call TRBJ2-1; 7 nucleotides line up with TRBD2. The CDR3 spans 15 residues. The germline V gene encodes CDR1 MGHRA and CDR2 YSYEKL. V dropped 3 bases and J dropped 9; count of bases not matched to a gene: 11. Here the CDR3 reads CASSQLAVRQSEQFF. The CDR3 nucleotides read TGCGCCAGCAGCCAGCTAGCGGTCCGACAATCTGAGCAGTTCTTC.

This chain joins TRBV25-1 and TRBJ2-5, with D perhaps matching TRBD2 (6 bases). Germline-derived CDR1 and CDR2 are MGHDK and SYGVNS. V was shortened by 6 bases and J by 1 base, with 24 bases between the two germline ends. The CDR3 has 18 amino acids. CDR3 DNA sequence: TGTGCCAGCAGCATGCTAGAGTCCGGGGAGGTGATCCAAGAGACCCAGTACTTC. Its protein is CASSMLESGEVIQETQYF. Variable domain in full (rest from reference TRBV25-1 and TRBJ2-5): EADIYQTPRYLVIGTGKKITLECSQTMGHDKMYWYQQDPGMELHLIHYSYGVNSTEKGDLSSESTVSRIRTEHFPLTLESARPSHTSQYLCASSMLESGEVIQETQYFGPGTRLLVL.